The 28 T cell receptor beta chains below come from one sample, sequenced in a study of CD8 T cells in Susac syndrome. Random hexamers served to reverse transcribe roughly 0.45 to 1 ug RNA. TCRdb independently ran MiXCR on the immunoSEQ multiplex PCR reads; one entry per CDR3 protein. The table lists more than 200,000 distinct CDR3 sequences, 94% of them singletons. Sequenced: CD4+ T cells from PBMCs. The receptors derive from a human donor with Susac syndrome.

The chain links TRBV5-1 to TRBJ2-5; TRBD1 is a possible D gene (6 bases). Looked up from germline, CDR1 is SGHRS and CDR2 is YFSETQ. Deletions cut 5 bases from V and 3 bases from J, with 14 bases between. The CDR3 is made up of 14 amino acids. The CDR3 DNA is TGCGCCAGCAGACTATCGAACAGGGAAGAGACCCAGTACTTC. This encodes CASRLSNREETQYF.

The chain has TRBV7-8 and TRBJ2-7, with 8 bases matching TRBD1. The V segment lost 3 bases and the J segment 0 bases; nucleotides outside the gene matches: 4. The CDR3 is 15 amino acids. Per the germline V gene, CDR1 is SGHVS and CDR2 is FQNEAQ. The CDR3 sequence: CASSFGQGLSYEQYF. The CDR3 DNA sequence: TGTGCCAGCAGCTTTGGACAGGGCCTCTCCTACGAGCAGTACTTC.

The rearrangement uses TRBV7-6 and TRBJ2-1, with 8 positions matching TRBD2. Germline V gene data show CDR1 as SGHVS and CDR2 as FNYEAQ. The CDR3 contains 14 residues. Losses at the gene ends were 2 bases for V and 8 bases for J; bases not matched to a gene: 5. In nucleotides, the CDR3 is TGTGCCAGCAGCTTACGGGGGGGCGGGGATGAGCAGTTCTTC. Protein: CASSLRGGGDEQFF.

V and J are TRBV20-1 and TRBJ2-3; 7 bases fit TRBD2. Germline V gene lookup returns CDR1 DFQATT and CDR2 SNEGSKA (reference sequence). This CDR3 spans 12 amino acids. V dropped 7 bases and J dropped 4; count of bases not matched to a gene: 5. The CDR3 DNA reads TGCAGTGAGCTAGCGGAGTCAGATACGCAGTATTTT. Its protein is CSELAESDTQYF.

The genes are TRBV18 and TRBJ1-6; TRBD1 might be the D (5 bases). The germline V gene encodes CDR1 KGHSH and CDR2 LQKENI. The CDR3 consists of 15 residues. Trimming stripped 6 bases from V and 5 bases from J, with 14 bases between. CDR3 in amino acids: CASSVGGGDNSPLHF. The CDR3 DNA reads as TGTGCCAGCTCCGTCGGGGGTGGGGATAATTCACCCCTCCACTTT.

The V and J genes are TRBV11-2 and TRBJ1-2; 7 bases match TRBD1. This CDR3 comprises 16 residues. Germline loops: CDR1 SGHAT, CDR2 FQNNGV. V gave up 3 bases and J gave up 2 bases; unmatched junction bases: 9. The CDR3 DNA reads as TGTGCCAGCAGCTTTCGTTTGTCGGACAGGAACTATGGCTACACCTTC. Protein: CASSFRLSDRNYGYTF. The whole variable domain, remainder taken from reference TRBV11-2 and TRBJ1-2, is EAGVAQSPRYKIIEKRQSVAFWCNPISGHATLYWYQQILGQGPKLLIQFQNNGVVDDSQLPKDRFSAERLKGVDSTLKIQPAKLEDSAVYLCASSFRLSDRNYGYTFGSGTRLTVV.

This CDR3 reads CSARGTDYGYTF. The CDR3 DNA reads TGCAGTGCTAGAGGGACTGACTATGGCTACACCTTC. The chain joins TRBV20-1 to TRBJ1-2; D is unclear. The CDR3 loop spans 12 amino acids. V was shortened by 1 base and J by 3 bases, with 6 bases between the two germline ends. Germline-derived CDR1 and CDR2 are DFQATT and SNEGSKA (reference sequence).

This sequence joins TRBV29-1 and TRBJ1-1; 8 nucleotides match TRBD1. Losses at the gene ends were 8 bases for V and 10 bases for J; bases not matched to a gene: 9. Germline V gives CDR1 SQVTM, CDR2 ANQGSEA. The CDR3 sequence is 11 residues long. CDR3: CSHLRTGTAFF. The DNA for the CDR3 is TGCAGCCACCTACGGACAGGGACAGCTTTCTTT.

The V gene is TRBV2, the J gene TRBJ1-1, with D possibly matching TRBD1 (5 bases). The CDR3 length is 18 residues. Trimming cost V 4 bases and J 2 bases, with 23 bases left between them. Germline values: CDR1 SNHLY, CDR2 FYNNEI. CDR3 DNA: TGTGCCAGCAGTGGGTTCAGGGCAGGGAAGGAGGGAAACACTGAAGCTTTCTTT. Residues: CASSGFRAGKEGNTEAFF.

The chain uses TRBV29-1 and TRBJ1-3; D gene unclear. The CDR3 spans 10 residues. V was clipped by 0 bases and J by 6 bases, with 0 bases between them. Germline V gene data show CDR1 as SQVTM and CDR2 as ANQGSEA. The CDR3 here is CSVEENTIYF. For the CDR3, the DNA is TGCAGCGTTGAAGAAAACACCATATATTTT.

The genes are TRBV9 and TRBJ2-2, with D perhaps matching TRBD2 (5 bases). There are 14 residues in the CDR3. Trimming shortened V by 4 bases and J by 3 bases, and 10 bases separated the two germline ends. Germline values: CDR1 SGDLS, CDR2 YYNGEE. The chain's CDR3 is CASSPRTHTGELFF. The DNA of the CDR3 is TGTGCCAGCAGCCCGAGGACTCACACCGGGGAGCTGTTTTTT. Full variable domain (remainder filled in from reference TRBV9 and TRBJ2-2): DSGVTQTPKHLITATGQRVTLRCSPRSGDLSVYWYQQSLDQGLQFLIQYYNGEERAKGNILERFSAQQFPDLHSELNLSSLELGDSALYFCASSPRTHTGELFFGEGSRLTVL.

V usage is TRBV6-2 or TRBV6-3 and J usage is TRBJ2-2, with 7 bases that match TRBD1. This CDR3 is 15 amino acids long. Trimming took 2 bases from V and 0 from J; bases not matched to a gene: 0. The germline V gene encodes CDR1 MNHEY and CDR2 SVGEGT. CDR3 sequence (DNA): TGTGCCAGCAGTTACGGGACAGCGAACACCGGGGAGCTGTTTTTT. Translation: CASSYGTANTGELFF.

The chain carries TRBV30 and TRBJ2-6; the D call may be TRBD1 or TRBD2 (5 bases each). This CDR3 is 18 amino acids long. Germline values: CDR1 GTSNPN, CDR2 SVGIG (reference sequence). The ends were cut back, 5 bases at V and 0 bases at J, with 20 bases in the middle. The CDR3 DNA is TGTGCCTGGCTCACGAGGGGCCTTAGTTCCTCTGGGGCCAACGTCCTGACTTTC. Its protein product is CAWLTRGLSSSGANVLTF. Looking up the rest from reference TRBV30 and TRBJ2-6 gives the full variable domain: SQTIHQWPATLVQPVGSPLSLECTVEGTSNPNLYWYRQAAGRGLQLLFYSVGIGQISSEVPQNLSASRPQDRQFILSSKKLLLSDSGFYLCAWLTRGLSSSGANVLTFGAGSRLTVL.

This clonotype was seen just once. The gene calls are TRBV28 and TRBJ1-5, with 10 bases aligning to TRBD1. The germline gives CDR1 MDHEN, CDR2 SYDVKM. This CDR3 contains 15 residues. V shed 6 bases, J shed 5 bases, and the junction held 7 bases outside the gene matches. The CDR3 here is CASSPGTGDYQPQHF. For the CDR3, the DNA is TGTGCCAGCAGCCCTGGGACAGGGGACTATCAGCCCCAGCATTTT.

V gene TRBV4-1 combines with J gene TRBJ2-1; a possible D gene is TRBD1 (5 bases). The CDR3 runs 16 residues. The V and J ends lost 1 base and 3 bases respectively, with 13 bases between them. The V gene's germline CDR1 is MGHRA and CDR2 YSYEKL. As DNA, the CDR3 is TGCGCCAGCAGCCAAGCAGGGAAGGGGCACTACAATGAGCAGTTCTTC. Translation: CASSQAGKGHYNEQFF.

This clonotype showed up just once. The rearrangement joins TRBV27 to TRBJ1-5; 9 bases map to TRBD1. In germline, CDR1 is MNHEY, CDR2 SMNVEV (reference sequence). V dropped 6 bases and J dropped 7; count of bases not matched to a gene: 4. The CDR3 is made up of 13 amino acids. The CDR3 DNA reads TGTGCCAGCAGACCGGGACAGGGACAGCCCCAGCATTTT. This gives the protein CASRPGQGQPQHF.

The rearrangement joins TRBV6-2 or TRBV6-3 to TRBJ1-2; weak D call: TRBD1 (6 bases). Looked up from germline, CDR1 is MNHEY and CDR2 is SVGEGT. CDR3 size: 14 residues. Trimming stripped 9 bases from V and 4 bases from J, with 18 bases between. CDR3 in amino acids: CASLKGSDSYGYTF. In DNA, the CDR3 is TGTGCCAGTCTTAAGGGGTCGGACAGCTATGGCTACACCTTC.

This clonotype has just one count. The chain couples TRBV6-5 to TRBJ2-3; tentatively, D is TRBD2 (5 bases). CDR3 length: 14 amino acids. The germline V and J ends were trimmed by 6 bases and 2 bases, with 12 bases remaining between them. Germline CDR1 is MNHEY and CDR2 is SVGAGI. CDR3 bases: TGTGCCAGCAGCCCCAGGACTTTCACAGATACGCAGTATTTT. Its protein product is CASSPRTFTDTQYF.

The genes are TRBV7-2 and TRBJ2-1; D is perhaps TRBD1 or TRBD2 (7 bases each). Between the trimmed V and J ends, which lost 4 bases and 8 bases, there was a span of 21 bases. The CDR3 is 16 amino acids. Germline assignment: CDR1 SGHTA and CDR2 FQGNSA. CDR3 sequence (DNA): TGTGCCAGCAGCTCATGGACAGGCTCTAGCGGAGATGAGCAGTTCTTC. It specifies CASSSWTGSSGDEQFF. Looking up the rest from reference TRBV7-2 and TRBJ2-1 gives the full variable domain: GAGVSQSPSNKVTEKGKDVELRCDPISGHTALYWYRQSLGQGLEFLIYFQGNSAPDKSGLPSDRFSAERTGGSVSTLTIQRTQQEDSAVYLCASSSWTGSSGDEQFFGPGTRLTVL.

The chain carries TRBV11-2 and TRBJ1-1; TRBD1 is a possible D gene (5 bases). Germline CDR1 and CDR2: SGHAT and FQNNGV. The V gene lost 0 bases and the J gene lost 2 bases, with 10 bases spanning the gap. The CDR3 runs 15 residues. Written as DNA, the CDR3 is TGTGCCAGCAGCTTAGATCACGGGGGAAACACTGAAGCTTTCTTT. As protein: CASSLDHGGNTEAFF.

CDR3 sequence (DNA): TGTGCCAGCAGTTTCCCCGGGACAGGAAAGGTCGAGCAGTACTTC. As protein: CASSFPGTGKVEQYF. The chain is built from TRBV12-3 or TRBV12-4 and TRBJ2-7, with 8 bases fitting TRBD1. This CDR3 region has 15 residues. Trimming at V came to 3 bases and at J to 6 bases, leaving 10 bases not matched to a gene.

V gene TRBV29-1 combines with J gene TRBJ1-1; D uncertain. The CDR3 is made up of 11 amino acids. The germline V and J ends were trimmed by 1 base and 5 bases, with 5 bases remaining between them. Germline V CDR1 and CDR2: SQVTM, ANQGSEA. CDR3 nucleotide sequence: TGCAGCGTTGAAGGAGATACTGAAGCTTTCTTT. Its translation: CSVEGDTEAFF.

The V and J genes are TRBV12-3 or TRBV12-4 and TRBJ1-5; 7 nucleotides agree with TRBD1. CDR3 length: 15 residues. J gave up 3 bases and V 7 bases, and 9 bases lay outside the gene matches. The CDR3 DNA follows: TGTGCCAGCAAGCCGGGACAGCGGTTCAATCAGCCCCAGCATTTT. Its protein is CASKPGQRFNQPQHF.

V is TRBV4-3 and J is TRBJ1-1; a weak D match, TRBD1 (6 bases). CDR1 LGHNA and CDR2 YSLEER come from the germline V gene. V was shortened by 4 bases and J by 3 bases, with 12 bases between the two germline ends. The CDR3 spans 14 residues. CDR3 nucleotide sequence: TGCGCCAGCAGCCGGCAAGGGGGAGACACTGAAGCTTTCTTT. Translation: CASSRQGGDTEAFF.

The chain combines TRBV28 with TRBJ2-1; the D call may be TRBD1 or TRBD2 (6 bases each). V lost 5 bases to trimming and J lost 3 bases, with 20 bases between them. The CDR3 is made up of 17 amino acids. Germline V CDR1 and CDR2: MDHEN, SYDVKM. The CDR3 DNA reads TGTGCCAGCAGTCCTCGAGGGGGGCTAGCTAACTACAATGAGCAGTTCTTC. It translates to CASSPRGGLANYNEQFF.

The DNA of the CDR3 is TGTGCCAGCAGCTTAGATAACAGATTGAGCCAGTACTTC. Its protein is CASSLDNRLSQYF. V usage is TRBV7-9 and J usage is TRBJ2-5, with D hard to call. The CDR3 is 13 residues long. With 1 base removed from V and 10 bases from J, the gap between germline ends came to 13 bases. Germline values: CDR1 SEHNR, CDR2 FQNEAQ (reference sequence).

The chain carries TRBV27 and TRBJ2-6, with a tentative D call TRBD2 (6 bases). The V and J ends lost 1 base and 0 bases respectively, with 10 bases between them. The CDR3 is 17 amino acids. Germline lookup yields CDR1 MNHEY and CDR2 SMNVEV (reference sequence). The CDR3 here is CASSLFFGGSGANVLTF. The CDR3 DNA reads TGTGCCAGCAGTTTATTTTTCGGGGGCTCTGGGGCCAACGTCCTGACTTTC.

The chain uses TRBV30 and TRBJ1-3; D uncertain. From germline, CDR1 is GTSNPN and CDR2 SVGIG (reference sequence). The CDR3 sequence is 12 residues long. Trimming stripped 3 bases from V and 7 bases from J, with 10 bases between. The CDR3 DNA follows: TGTGCCTGGAGCCCGGCCAGCAACACCATATATTTT. Encoded protein: CAWSPASNTIYF.